A selection of T cell receptor beta chains follows, all from one sample in a study of patients and donors after allogeneic stem cell transplantation. Using its own MiXCR run on the RT-PCR reads, TCRdb lists one record per CDR3 protein. The sample has roughly 150,000 distinct CDR3 sequences; roughly 24% are singletons. Sequences were obtained from blood, either unsorted or a sorted T cell fraction (not recorded which). The receptors derive from a human donor who was either an allogeneic HSCT recipient or a stem cell or donor lymphocyte infusion donor (not recorded which). It is not recorded whose cells these are; they may come from a transplant donor. Both conserved end residues are part of each CDR3. D genes are given only for firm matches. Some rows have no size entry. The others give once, few or many, or a class for an expanded clone.

j_call: TRBJ1-2
d_call: NA
clone_size: NA
v_call: TRBV3-1
cdr3_nt: TGTGCCAGCAGCCAAGTTGAAGGATCTGGCTACACCTTC
cdr3_aa: CASSQVEGSGYTF

j_call: TRBJ1-2
d_call: NA
clone_size: many
v_call: TRBV5-1
cdr3_nt: TGCGCCAGCAGCTTGGATCACAGCGGTTATGGCTACACCTTC
cdr3_aa: CASSLDHSGYGYTF

j_call: TRBJ1-2
d_call: NA
clone_size: few
v_call: TRBV6-5
cdr3_nt: TGTGCCAGCAGTTACTCCGTTCTACCAAAAGGAGGCTACACCTTC
cdr3_aa: CASSYSVLPKGGYTF

j_call: TRBJ2-1
d_call: TRBD2
clone_size: NA
v_call: TRBV7-2
cdr3_nt: TGTGCCAGCAGACAGACTAGCGGGATAATCAATGAGCAGTTCTTC
cdr3_aa: CASRQTSGIINEQFF

j_call: TRBJ2-1
d_call: TRBD1
clone_size: few
v_call: TRBV20-1
cdr3_nt: TGCAGTGCTAGGCTAAGGACAGGGGGCCAGGGTGAGCAGTTCTTC
cdr3_aa: CSARLRTGGQGEQFF

j_call: TRBJ1-1
d_call: NA
clone_size: many
v_call: TRBV15
cdr3_nt: TGTGCCACCAGCAGGTGGGTCCTCGGGAACACTGAAGCTTTCTTT
cdr3_aa: CATSRWVLGNTEAFF

j_call: TRBJ1-5
d_call: NA
clone_size: NA
v_call: TRBV6-5
cdr3_nt: TGTGCCAGCACCCAGGGCAGCAATCAGCCCCAGCATTTT
cdr3_aa: CASTQGSNQPQHF

j_call: TRBJ1-5
d_call: NA
clone_size: many
v_call: TRBV10-3
cdr3_nt: TGTGCCATCCAGTCGGGCGATCAGCCCCAGCATTTT
cdr3_aa: CAIQSGDQPQHF

j_call: TRBJ1-1
d_call: NA
clone_size: NA
v_call: TRBV30
cdr3_nt: TGTGCCTGGAGTTCGGGGAGGACTGAAGCTTTCTTT
cdr3_aa: CAWSSGRTEAFF

j_call: TRBJ2-2
d_call: NA
clone_size: few
v_call: TRBV27
cdr3_nt: TGTGCCAGCAGTTCCGCCTTGACAGTTACCGGGGAGCTGTTTTTT
cdr3_aa: CASSSALTVTGELFF

j_call: TRBJ2-3
d_call: NA
clone_size: NA
v_call: TRBV15
cdr3_nt: TGTGCCACCAGCAGTTATCCGGGCCCAAAAAGGGCCGATACGCAGTATTTT
cdr3_aa: CATSSYPGPKRADTQYF

j_call: TRBJ2-7
d_call: NA
clone_size: NA
v_call: TRBV20-1
cdr3_nt: TGCAGTGCTAGAGATGAGGCCCATAGCTCCTACGAGCAGTACTTC
cdr3_aa: CSARDEAHSSYEQYF

j_call: TRBJ2-7
d_call: TRBD1
clone_size: few
v_call: TRBV24-1
cdr3_nt: TGTGCCACCAGTGATCTAACCGGGACAGGGCCTGGCGAGCAGTACTTC
cdr3_aa: CATSDLTGTGPGEQYF

j_call: TRBJ2-5
d_call: NA
clone_size: NA
v_call: TRBV12-3/TRBV12-4
cdr3_nt: TGTGCCAGCAGACCAGGGACTCGGGAGACCCAGTACTTC
cdr3_aa: CASRPGTRETQYF

j_call: TRBJ1-6
d_call: TRBD1
clone_size: few
v_call: TRBV20-1
cdr3_nt: TGCAGTGCTAGAGACATAAGACACAGGGGCACCTATAATTCACCCCTCCACTTT
cdr3_aa: CSARDIRHRGTYNSPLHF

j_call: TRBJ1-1
d_call: NA
clone_size: NA
v_call: TRBV18
cdr3_nt: TGTGCCAGCTCACCACCCTTACAGGGGAACACTGAAGCTTTCTTT
cdr3_aa: CASSPPLQGNTEAFF

j_call: TRBJ2-1
d_call: NA
clone_size: NA
v_call: TRBV7-9
cdr3_nt: TGTGCCAGCAGCCGCCGGGTTAGTGAGCAGTTCTTC
cdr3_aa: CASSRRVSEQFF

j_call: TRBJ1-4
d_call: NA
clone_size: NA
v_call: TRBV12-3/TRBV12-4
cdr3_nt: TGTGCCAGCAGTTTAATGGATCGCGAAAAACTGTTTTTT
cdr3_aa: CASSLMDREKLFF

j_call: TRBJ1-6
d_call: NA
clone_size: NA
v_call: TRBV7-9
cdr3_nt: TGTGCCAGCAGCTCCGGGAATTCACCCCTCCACTTT
cdr3_aa: CASSSGNSPLHF

j_call: TRBJ1-4
d_call: NA
clone_size: NA
v_call: TRBV20-1
cdr3_nt: TGCAGTTCTTGGAGATCCCCCGGGGAAAAACTGTTTTTT
cdr3_aa: CSSWRSPGEKLFF

j_call: TRBJ2-7
d_call: NA
clone_size: NA
v_call: TRBV5-1
cdr3_nt: TGCGCCAGCAGCTTGCCCAACTACGAGCAGTACTTC
cdr3_aa: CASSLPNYEQYF

j_call: TRBJ2-7
d_call: NA
clone_size: few
v_call: TRBV5-1
cdr3_nt: TGCGCCAGCAGCTTGGTACTAGCAGGCAACGAGCAGTACTTC
cdr3_aa: CASSLVLAGNEQYF

j_call: TRBJ2-3
d_call: NA
clone_size: few
v_call: TRBV18
cdr3_nt: TGTGCCAGCTCACCAATGGGGGGCGATACGCAGTATTTT
cdr3_aa: CASSPMGGDTQYF

j_call: TRBJ2-5
d_call: NA
clone_size: few
v_call: TRBV12-3/TRBV12-4
cdr3_nt: TGTGCCAGCAGCCACGGGGAGACCCAGTACTTC
cdr3_aa: CASSHGETQYF

j_call: TRBJ1-1
d_call: TRBD1
clone_size: few
v_call: TRBV7-3
cdr3_nt: TGTGCCAGCAGCTCCAGGACAGGGGTTGAAGCTTTCTTT
cdr3_aa: CASSSRTGVEAFF

j_call: TRBJ2-3
d_call: TRBD2
clone_size: NA
v_call: TRBV5-1
cdr3_nt: TGCGCCAGCAGCTCTAGCGGGGACACAGATACGCAGTATTTT
cdr3_aa: CASSSSGDTDTQYF

j_call: TRBJ2-3
d_call: TRBD2
clone_size: few
v_call: TRBV7-2
cdr3_nt: TGTGCCAGCAGCTCCTCCGCGGGAGCAGATACGCAGTATTTT
cdr3_aa: CASSSSAGADTQYF

j_call: TRBJ2-7
d_call: NA
clone_size: few
v_call: TRBV5-1
cdr3_nt: TGCGCCAGCAGCTTGGCTTCCGGGCCCTACGAGCAGTACTTC
cdr3_aa: CASSLASGPYEQYF

j_call: TRBJ2-1
d_call: TRBD2
clone_size: NA
v_call: TRBV18
cdr3_nt: TGTGCCAGCTCACCACGGTCTAGCGGGAGTGGGGATGAGCAGTTCTTC
cdr3_aa: CASSPRSSGSGDEQFF

j_call: TRBJ1-1
d_call: NA
clone_size: NA
v_call: TRBV9
cdr3_nt: TGTGCCAGCACTAGGGACACATCGATTCTGAACACTGAAGCTTTCTTT
cdr3_aa: CASTRDTSILNTEAFF

j_call: TRBJ2-7
d_call: NA
clone_size: few
v_call: TRBV5-1
cdr3_nt: TGCGCCAGCAGGCTCAGCTCCTACGAGCAGTACTTC
cdr3_aa: CASRLSSYEQYF

j_call: TRBJ2-3
d_call: NA
clone_size: NA
v_call: TRBV20-1
cdr3_nt: TGCAGTGCTAGACTCAGCAGACGGGCCACAGATACGCAGTATTTT
cdr3_aa: CSARLSRRATDTQYF